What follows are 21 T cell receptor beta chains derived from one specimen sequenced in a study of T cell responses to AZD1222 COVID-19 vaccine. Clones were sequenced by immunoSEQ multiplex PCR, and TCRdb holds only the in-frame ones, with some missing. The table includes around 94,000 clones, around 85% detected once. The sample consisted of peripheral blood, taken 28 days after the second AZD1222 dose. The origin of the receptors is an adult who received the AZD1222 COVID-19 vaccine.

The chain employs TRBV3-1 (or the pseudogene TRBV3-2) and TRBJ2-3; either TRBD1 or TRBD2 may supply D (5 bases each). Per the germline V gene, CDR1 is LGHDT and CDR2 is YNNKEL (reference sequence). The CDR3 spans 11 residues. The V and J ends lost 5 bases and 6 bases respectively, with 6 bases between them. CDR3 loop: CASSWGDTQYF. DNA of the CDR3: TGTGCCAGCAGCTGGGGGGATACGCAGTATTTT.

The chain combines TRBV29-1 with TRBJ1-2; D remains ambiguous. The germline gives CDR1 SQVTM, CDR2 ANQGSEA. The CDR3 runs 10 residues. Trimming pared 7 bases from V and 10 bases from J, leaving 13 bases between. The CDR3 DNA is TGCAGCGCTACGGGGTACGACTACACCTTC. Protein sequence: CSATGYDYTF.

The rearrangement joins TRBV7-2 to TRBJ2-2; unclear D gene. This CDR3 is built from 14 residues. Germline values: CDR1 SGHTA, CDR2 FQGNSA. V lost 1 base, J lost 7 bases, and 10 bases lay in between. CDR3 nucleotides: TGTGCCAGCAGCTTAGGTGGTGCGAGCGGGGAGCTGTTTTTT. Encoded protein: CASSLGGASGELFF.

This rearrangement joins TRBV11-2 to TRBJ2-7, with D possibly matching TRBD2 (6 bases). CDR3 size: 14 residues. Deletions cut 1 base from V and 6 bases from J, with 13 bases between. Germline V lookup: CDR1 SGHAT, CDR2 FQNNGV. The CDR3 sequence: CASSLGQVRGEQYF. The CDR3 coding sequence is TGTGCCAGCAGCTTAGGGCAGGTGCGGGGCGAGCAGTACTTC.

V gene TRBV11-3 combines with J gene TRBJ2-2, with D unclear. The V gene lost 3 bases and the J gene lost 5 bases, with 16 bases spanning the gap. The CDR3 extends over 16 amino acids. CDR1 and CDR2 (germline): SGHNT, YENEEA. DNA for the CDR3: TGTGCCAGCAGCTTCGGACCAGGCGCGACGACCGGGGAGCTGTTTTTT. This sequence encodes CASSFGPGATTGELFF.

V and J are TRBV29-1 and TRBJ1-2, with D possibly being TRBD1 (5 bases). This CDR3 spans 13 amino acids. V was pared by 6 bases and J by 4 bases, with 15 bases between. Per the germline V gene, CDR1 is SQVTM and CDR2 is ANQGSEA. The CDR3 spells CSVERVGTYGYTF. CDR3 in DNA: TGCAGCGTCGAGCGGGTCGGGACCTATGGCTACACCTTC.

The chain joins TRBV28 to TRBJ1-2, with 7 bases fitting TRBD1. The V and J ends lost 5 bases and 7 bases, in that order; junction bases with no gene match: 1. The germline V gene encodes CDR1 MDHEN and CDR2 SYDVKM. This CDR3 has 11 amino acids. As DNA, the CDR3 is TGTGCCAGCAGTGGGACAGTTGGCTACACCTTC. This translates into CASSGTVGYTF.

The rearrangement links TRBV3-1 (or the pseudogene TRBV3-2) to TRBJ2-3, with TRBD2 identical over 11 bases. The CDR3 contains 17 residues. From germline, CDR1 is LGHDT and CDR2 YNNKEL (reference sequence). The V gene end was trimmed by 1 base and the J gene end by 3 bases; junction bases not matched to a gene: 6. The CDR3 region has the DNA TGTGCCAGCAGCCAAGGGCTAGCGGGGGGTTTTACAGATACGCAGTATTTT. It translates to CASSQGLAGGFTDTQYF.

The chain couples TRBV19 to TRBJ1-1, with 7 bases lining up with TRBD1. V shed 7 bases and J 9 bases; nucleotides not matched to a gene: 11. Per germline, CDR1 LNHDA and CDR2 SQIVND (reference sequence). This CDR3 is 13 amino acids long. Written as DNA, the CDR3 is TGTGCCAGTATTAACCAGGGGGGCCTCCAAGCTTTCTTT. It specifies CASINQGGLQAFF.

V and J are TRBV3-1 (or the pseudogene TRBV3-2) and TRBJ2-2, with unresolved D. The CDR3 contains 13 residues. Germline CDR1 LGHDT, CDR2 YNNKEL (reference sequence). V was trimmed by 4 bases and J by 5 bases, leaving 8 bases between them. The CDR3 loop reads CASSPTRTGELFF. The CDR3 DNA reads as TGTGCCAGCAGCCCCACGAGGACCGGGGAGCTGTTTTTT.

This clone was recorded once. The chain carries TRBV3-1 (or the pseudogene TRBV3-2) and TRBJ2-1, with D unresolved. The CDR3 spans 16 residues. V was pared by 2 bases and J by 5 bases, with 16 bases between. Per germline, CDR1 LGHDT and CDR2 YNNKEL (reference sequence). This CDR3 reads CASSQRSLVVHNEQFF. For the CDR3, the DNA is TGTGCCAGCAGCCAAAGATCGTTGGTAGTCCACAATGAGCAGTTCTTC.

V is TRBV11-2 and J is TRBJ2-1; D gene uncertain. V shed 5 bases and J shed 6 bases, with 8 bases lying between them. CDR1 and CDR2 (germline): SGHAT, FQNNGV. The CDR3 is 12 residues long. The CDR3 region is CASSGWINEQFF. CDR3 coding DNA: TGTGCCAGCAGCGGCTGGATCAATGAGCAGTTCTTC.

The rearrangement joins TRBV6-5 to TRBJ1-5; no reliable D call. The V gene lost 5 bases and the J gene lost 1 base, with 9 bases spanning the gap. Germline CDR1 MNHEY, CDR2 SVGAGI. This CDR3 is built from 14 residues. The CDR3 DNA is TGTGCCAGCAGTCGCGCCTCGAGCAATCAGCCCCAGCATTTT. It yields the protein CASSRASSNQPQHF.

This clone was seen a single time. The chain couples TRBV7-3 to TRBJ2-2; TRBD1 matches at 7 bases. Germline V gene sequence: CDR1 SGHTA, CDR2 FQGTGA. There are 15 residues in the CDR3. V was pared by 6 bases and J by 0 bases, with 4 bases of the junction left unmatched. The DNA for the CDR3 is TGTGCCAGCAGTCCCGACAGGGCGAACACCGGGGAGCTGTTTTTT. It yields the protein CASSPDRANTGELFF.

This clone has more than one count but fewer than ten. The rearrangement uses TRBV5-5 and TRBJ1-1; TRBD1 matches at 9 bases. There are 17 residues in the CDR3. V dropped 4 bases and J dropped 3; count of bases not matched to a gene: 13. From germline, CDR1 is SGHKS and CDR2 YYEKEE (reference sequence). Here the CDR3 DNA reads TGTGCCAGCAGCCCCTCGGACAGGGGTCGAGGGTACACTGAAGCTTTCTTT. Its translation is CASSPSDRGRGYTEAFF.

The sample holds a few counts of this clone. CDR3 in DNA: TGTGCCAGCAGCGCCCATTTGTGGGACAGGGGTGACACTGAAGCTTTCTTT. This encodes CASSAHLWDRGDTEAFF. The rearrangement uses TRBV2 and TRBJ1-1, with TRBD1 matching 10 bases. J was trimmed by 3 bases and V by 6 bases; bases with no gene match: 13. This CDR3 is built from 17 residues. Germline-derived CDR1 and CDR2 are SNHLY and FYNNEI.

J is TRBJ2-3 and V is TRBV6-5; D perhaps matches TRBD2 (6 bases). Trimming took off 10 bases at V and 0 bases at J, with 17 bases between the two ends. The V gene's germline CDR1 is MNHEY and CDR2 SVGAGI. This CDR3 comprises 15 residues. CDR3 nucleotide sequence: TGTGCCACCACCCTACTAGCTGAAAGCACAGATACGCAGTATTTT. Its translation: CATTLLAESTDTQYF.

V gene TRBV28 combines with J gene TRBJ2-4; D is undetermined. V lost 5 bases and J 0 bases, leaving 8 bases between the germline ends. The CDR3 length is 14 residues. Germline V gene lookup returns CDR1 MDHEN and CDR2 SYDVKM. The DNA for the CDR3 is TGTGCCAGCAGTCGGCAACTAGCCAAAAACATTCAGTACTTC. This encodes CASSRQLAKNIQYF.

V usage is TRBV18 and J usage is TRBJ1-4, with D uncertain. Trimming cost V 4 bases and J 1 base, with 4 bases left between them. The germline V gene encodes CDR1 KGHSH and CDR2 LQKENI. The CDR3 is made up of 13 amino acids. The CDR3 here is CASSRQTNEKLFF. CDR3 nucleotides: TGTGCCAGCTCACGACAAACTAATGAAAAACTGTTTTTT.

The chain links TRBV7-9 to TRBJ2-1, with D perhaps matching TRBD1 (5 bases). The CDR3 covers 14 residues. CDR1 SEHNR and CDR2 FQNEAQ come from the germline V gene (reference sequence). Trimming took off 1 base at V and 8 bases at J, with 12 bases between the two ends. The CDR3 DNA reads TGTGCCAGCAGCTTAGATCTACAGGCCTATGAGCAGTTCTTC. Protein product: CASSLDLQAYEQFF.

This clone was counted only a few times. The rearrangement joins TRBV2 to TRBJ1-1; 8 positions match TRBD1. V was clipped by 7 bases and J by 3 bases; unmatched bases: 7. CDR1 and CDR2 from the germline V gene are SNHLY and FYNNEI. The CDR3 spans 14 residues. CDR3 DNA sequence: TGTGCCAGCAAATCGACAGGGGCGCACACTGAAGCTTTCTTT. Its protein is CASKSTGAHTEAFF.